This TCR beta chain is from a study of Graves' ophthalmopathy and Graves' hyperthyroidism. Exclusion criteria comprised other autoimmune diseases, uncontrolled infections, pregnancy or lactation in patients. Serum thyroxine and TRAb, along with clinical symptoms, thyroid ultrasound and orbital computed tomography, were what diagnosis relied on. The CDR3 totals 13 residues. The germline V gene encodes CDR1 DFQATT and CDR2 SNEGSKA (reference sequence). With 6 bases removed from V and 6 bases from J, the gap between germline ends came to 18 bases. This clonotype has a count of ten or more. Its antigen is still unknown. Broader study findings: Discrimination between ophthalmopathy and stable hyperthyroidism by a 13-signature model showed approximately 89% sensitivity and less than 84% specificity.

The sequenced template was RNA, covering the TCR beta CDR3 region. First-round RT-PCR employed HTBI primers, with a second-round multiplex PCR after it. TCRdb reprocessed the multiplex PCR reads via MiXCR and lists one record per CDR3 protein. The sample comprises 450,000 or so distinct CDR3 sequences, about 15% of which are singletons, and over 7.5% rests with the top ten. Sequenced: blood. This chain joins TRBV20-1 and TRBJ2-7; no clear D. The receptor was isolated from a woman in her twenties or thirties with Graves' ophthalmopathy. CDR3 in amino acids: CSAQPPGPTEQYF. CDR3 nucleotides: TGCAGTGCCCAGCCCCCTGGACCCACCGAGCAGTACTTC.